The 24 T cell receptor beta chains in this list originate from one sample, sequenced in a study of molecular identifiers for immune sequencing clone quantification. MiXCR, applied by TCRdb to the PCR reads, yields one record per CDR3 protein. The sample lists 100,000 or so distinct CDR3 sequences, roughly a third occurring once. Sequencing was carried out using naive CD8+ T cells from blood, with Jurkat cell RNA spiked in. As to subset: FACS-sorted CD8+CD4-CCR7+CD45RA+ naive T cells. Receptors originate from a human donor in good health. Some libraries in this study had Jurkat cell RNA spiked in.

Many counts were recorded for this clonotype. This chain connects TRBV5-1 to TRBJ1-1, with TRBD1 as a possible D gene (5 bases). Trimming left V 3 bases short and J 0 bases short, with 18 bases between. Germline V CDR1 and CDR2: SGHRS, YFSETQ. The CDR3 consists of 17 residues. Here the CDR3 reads CASSWGLTGHLNTEAFF. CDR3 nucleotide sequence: TGCGCCAGCAGCTGGGGTCTTACGGGGCATTTGAACACTGAAGCTTTCTTT.

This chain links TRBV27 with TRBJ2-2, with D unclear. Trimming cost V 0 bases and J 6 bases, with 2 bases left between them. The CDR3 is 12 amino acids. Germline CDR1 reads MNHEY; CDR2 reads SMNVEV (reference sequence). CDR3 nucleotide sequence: TGTGCCAGCAGTTTATCCCCCGGGGAGCTGTTTTTT. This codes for CASSLSPGELFF.

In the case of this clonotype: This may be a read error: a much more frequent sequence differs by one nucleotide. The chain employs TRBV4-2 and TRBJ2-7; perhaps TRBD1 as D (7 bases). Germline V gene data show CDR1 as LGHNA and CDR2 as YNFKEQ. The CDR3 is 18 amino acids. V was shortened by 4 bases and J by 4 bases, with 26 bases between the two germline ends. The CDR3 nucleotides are TGTGCCAGCAGCCTACCCCTCAAGGAGGGGGCACAGATGTACGAGCAGTACTTC. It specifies CASSLPLKEGAQMYEQYF.

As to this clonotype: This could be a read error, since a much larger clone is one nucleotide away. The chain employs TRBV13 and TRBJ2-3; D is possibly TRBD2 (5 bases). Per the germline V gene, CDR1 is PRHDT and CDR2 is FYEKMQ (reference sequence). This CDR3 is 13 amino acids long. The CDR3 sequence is CAAAASPPETQYF. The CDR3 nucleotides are TGTGCCGCGGCGGCTAGCCCCCCAGAGACGCAGTATTTT.

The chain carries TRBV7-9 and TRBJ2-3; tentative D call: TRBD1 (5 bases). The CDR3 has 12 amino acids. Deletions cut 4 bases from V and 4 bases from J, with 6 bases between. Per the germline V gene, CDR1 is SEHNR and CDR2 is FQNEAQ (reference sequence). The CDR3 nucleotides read TGTGCCAGCAGCTCAGGGTCAGATACGCAGTATTTT. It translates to CASSSGSDTQYF.

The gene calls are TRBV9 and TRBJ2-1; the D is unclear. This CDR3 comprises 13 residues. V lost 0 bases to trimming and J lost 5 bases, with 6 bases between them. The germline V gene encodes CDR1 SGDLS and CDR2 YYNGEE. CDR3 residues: CASSVGRNNEQFF. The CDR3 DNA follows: TGTGCCAGCAGCGTAGGCAGGAACAATGAGCAGTTCTTC.

CDR3 amino acids: CASSKLSGRATGELFF. DNA of the CDR3: TGTGCCAGCAGCAAGCTAAGCGGGAGGGCCACCGGGGAGCTGTTTTTT. V usage is TRBV7-9 and J usage is TRBJ2-2, with TRBD2 matching over 10 bases. The V segment lost 5 bases and the J segment 4 bases; nucleotides outside the gene matches: 7. The germline V gene has CDR1 SEHNR and CDR2 FQNEAQ (reference sequence). The CDR3 sequence is 16 residues long.

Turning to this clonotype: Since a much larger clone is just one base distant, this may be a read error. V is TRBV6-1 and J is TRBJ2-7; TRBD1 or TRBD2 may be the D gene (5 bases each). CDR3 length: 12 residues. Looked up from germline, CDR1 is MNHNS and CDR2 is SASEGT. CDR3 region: CASSEGGDEQHF. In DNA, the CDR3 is TGTGCCAGCAGTGAAGGAGGGGACGAGCAGCACTTC.

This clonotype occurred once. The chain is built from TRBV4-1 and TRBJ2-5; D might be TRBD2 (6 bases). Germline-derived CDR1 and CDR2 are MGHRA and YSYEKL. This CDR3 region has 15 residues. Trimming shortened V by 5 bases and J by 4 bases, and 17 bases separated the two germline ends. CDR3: CASSLGAGLLETQYF. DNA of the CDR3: TGCGCCAGCAGCTTAGGGGCGGGACTCCTAGAGACCCAGTACTTC.

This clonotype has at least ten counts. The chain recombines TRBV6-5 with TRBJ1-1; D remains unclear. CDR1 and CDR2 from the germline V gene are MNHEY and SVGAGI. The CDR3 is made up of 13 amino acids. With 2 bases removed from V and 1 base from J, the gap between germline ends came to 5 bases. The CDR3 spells CASSYGQNTEAFF. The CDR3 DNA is TGTGCCAGCAGTTACGGCCAGAACACTGAAGCTTTCTTT.

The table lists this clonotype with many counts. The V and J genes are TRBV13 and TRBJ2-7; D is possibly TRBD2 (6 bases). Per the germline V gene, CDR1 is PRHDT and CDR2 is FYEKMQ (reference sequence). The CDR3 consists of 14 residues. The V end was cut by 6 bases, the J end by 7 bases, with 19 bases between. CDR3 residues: CASSSRLVVGEQYF. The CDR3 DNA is TGTGCCAGCAGTTCAAGACTAGTGGTAGGGGAGCAGTACTTC.

CDR3 region: CATGTGLRIGELFF. CDR3 DNA: TGTGCCACCGGGACAGGGCTACGTATCGGGGAGCTGTTTTTT. The rearrangement joins TRBV10-3 to TRBJ2-2; 9 positions agree with TRBD1. The CDR3 spans 14 residues. V lost 10 bases, J lost 7 bases, and 10 bases stayed unmatched. Germline values: CDR1 ENHRY, CDR2 SYGVKD.

CDR3 DNA: TGCGCCAGCAGCTCCGGGGATTCTGGAAACACCATATATTTT. Translating it yields CASSSGDSGNTIYF. The chain uses TRBV4-3 and TRBJ1-3, with D uncertain. Trimming left V 5 bases short and J 1 base short, with 9 bases between. Germline V gives CDR1 LGHNA, CDR2 YSLEER. This CDR3 is built from 14 residues.

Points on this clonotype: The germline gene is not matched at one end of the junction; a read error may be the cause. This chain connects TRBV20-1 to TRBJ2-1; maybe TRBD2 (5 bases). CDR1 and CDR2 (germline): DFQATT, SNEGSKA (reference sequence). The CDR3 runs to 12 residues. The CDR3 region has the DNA TGCTGTGCCCCCGGGGAATTCAATGAGCTGTTCTTC. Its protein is CCAPGEFNELFF.

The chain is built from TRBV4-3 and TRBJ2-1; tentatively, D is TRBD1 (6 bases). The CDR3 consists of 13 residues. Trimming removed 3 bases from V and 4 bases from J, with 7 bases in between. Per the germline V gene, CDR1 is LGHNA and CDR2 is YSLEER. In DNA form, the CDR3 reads TGCGCCAGCAGCCATACAGGGTACAATGAGCAGTTCTTC. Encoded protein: CASSHTGYNEQFF.

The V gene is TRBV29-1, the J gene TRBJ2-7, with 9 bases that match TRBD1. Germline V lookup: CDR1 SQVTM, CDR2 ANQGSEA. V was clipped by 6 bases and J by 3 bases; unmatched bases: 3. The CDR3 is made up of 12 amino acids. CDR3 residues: CSVQTGGYEQYF. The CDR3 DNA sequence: TGCAGCGTACAGACAGGGGGCTACGAGCAGTACTTC.

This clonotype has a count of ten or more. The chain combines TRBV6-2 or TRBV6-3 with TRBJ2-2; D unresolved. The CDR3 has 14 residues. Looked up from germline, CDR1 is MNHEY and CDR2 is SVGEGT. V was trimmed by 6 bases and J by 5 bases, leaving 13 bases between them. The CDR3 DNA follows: TGTGCCAGCAGCCTACCGAGCCGAACCGGGGAGCTGTTTTTT. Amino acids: CASSLPSRTGELFF.

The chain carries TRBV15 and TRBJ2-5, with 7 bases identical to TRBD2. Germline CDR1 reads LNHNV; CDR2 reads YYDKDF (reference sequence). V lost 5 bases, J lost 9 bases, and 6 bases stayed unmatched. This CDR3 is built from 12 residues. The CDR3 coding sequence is TGTGCCACCAGCTCCTCACGGGGGGCCCAGTACTTC. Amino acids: CATSSSRGAQYF.

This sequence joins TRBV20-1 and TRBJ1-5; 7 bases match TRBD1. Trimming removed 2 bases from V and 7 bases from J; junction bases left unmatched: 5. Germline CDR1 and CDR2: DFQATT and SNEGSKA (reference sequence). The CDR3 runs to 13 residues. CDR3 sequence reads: CSARPTGEQPQHF. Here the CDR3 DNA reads TGCAGTGCTAGACCCACAGGGGAACAGCCCCAGCATTTT.

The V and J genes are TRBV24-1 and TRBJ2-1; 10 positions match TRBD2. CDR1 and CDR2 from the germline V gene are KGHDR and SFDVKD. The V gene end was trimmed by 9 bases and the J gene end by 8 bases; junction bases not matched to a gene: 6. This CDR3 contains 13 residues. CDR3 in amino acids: CATGLAGADEQFF. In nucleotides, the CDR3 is TGTGCCACCGGGCTAGCGGGAGCCGATGAGCAGTTCTTC.

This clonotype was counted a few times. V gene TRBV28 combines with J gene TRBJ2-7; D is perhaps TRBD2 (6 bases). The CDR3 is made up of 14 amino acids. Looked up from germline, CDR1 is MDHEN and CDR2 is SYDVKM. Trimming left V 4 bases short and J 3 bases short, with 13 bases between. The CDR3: CASSSSSGRYEQYF. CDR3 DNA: TGTGCCAGCAGTTCCTCGAGCGGGCGCTACGAGCAGTACTTC.

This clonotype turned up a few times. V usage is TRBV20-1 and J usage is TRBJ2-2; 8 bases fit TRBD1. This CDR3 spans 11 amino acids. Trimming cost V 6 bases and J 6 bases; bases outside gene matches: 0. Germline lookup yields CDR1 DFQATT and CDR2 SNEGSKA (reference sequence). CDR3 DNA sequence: TGCAGTGCGGACAGGGCCGGGGAGCTGTTTTTT. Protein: CSADRAGELFF.

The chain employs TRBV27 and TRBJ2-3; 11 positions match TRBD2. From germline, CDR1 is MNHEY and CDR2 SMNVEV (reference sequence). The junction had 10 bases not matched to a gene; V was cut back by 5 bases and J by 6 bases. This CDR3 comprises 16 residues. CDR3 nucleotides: TGTGCCAGCAGTCCTGTAGCGGGAGGGCCGCATGATACGCAGTATTTT. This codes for CASSPVAGGPHDTQYF.

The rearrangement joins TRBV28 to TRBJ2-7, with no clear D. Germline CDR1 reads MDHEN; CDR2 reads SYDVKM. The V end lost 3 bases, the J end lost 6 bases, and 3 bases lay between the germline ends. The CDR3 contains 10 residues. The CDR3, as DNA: TGTGCCAGCAGTTTTTCCGAGCAGTACTTC. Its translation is CASSFSEQYF.